The 25 T cell receptor beta chains in this list originate from one sample, sequenced in a study of blood T cells in healthy people across ages. Then a second PCR, running roughly 7 to 12 cycles, was carried out with a sample-barcoded 5' primer and a J-beta primer mix. TCRdb itself ran the 5' RACE reads through MiXCR, one entry per CDR3 protein. The repertoire includes 540,000 or so distinct CDR3 sequences, roughly 43% of them detected once, and 20% to 25% sits in the top ten. Sequencing input: blood. These receptor sequences come from a man at least 80 years old in good health.

This chain uses TRBV29-1 with TRBJ2-7; D gene unclear. This CDR3 is built from 15 residues. V was cut by 4 bases and J by 7 bases, with 23 bases left in between. Germline-derived CDR1 and CDR2 are SQVTM and ANQGSEA. The CDR3 DNA sequence: TGCAGCGTTGTTCACCTTGGCGAGACCAGCTGGGAGCAGTACTTC. As protein: CSVVHLGETSWEQYF.

The V gene is TRBV9, the J gene TRBJ2-1, with D perhaps TRBD2 (6 bases). CDR3 size: 15 residues. CDR1 and CDR2 (germline): SGDLS, YYNGEE. Trimming pared 4 bases from V and 2 bases from J, leaving 13 bases between. For the CDR3, the DNA is TGTGCCAGCAGCCCCCGGGACTCCGCCTACAATGAGCAGTTCTTC. Its translation: CASSPRDSAYNEQFF.

The genes are TRBV5-6 and TRBJ1-1; D gene uncertain. Germline V gene lookup returns CDR1 SGHDT and CDR2 YYEEEE. The CDR3 contains 17 residues. V gave up 6 bases and J gave up 5 bases, with 26 bases separating them. This CDR3 reads CASIGPNDPGLYTEAFF. Here the CDR3 DNA reads TGTGCCAGCATCGGACCGAACGACCCGGGTCTATATACTGAAGCTTTCTTT.

This chain uses TRBV7-2 with TRBJ2-5; 8 bases map to TRBD2. Germline V gives CDR1 SGHTA, CDR2 FQGNSA. The CDR3 contains 14 residues. J lost 4 bases, V lost 4 bases, and 5 bases had no gene match. The CDR3 here is CASSSGTRGETQYF. The CDR3 DNA reads as TGTGCCAGCAGCTCAGGGACTAGGGGAGAGACCCAGTACTTC.

This clonotype was counted between two and nine times. A much larger clone lies a single base off, so this may be a read error. This chain joins TRBV5-1 and TRBJ2-1; 8 nucleotides align to TRBD2. TRBJ2-7 matches the DNA end more closely, so the J call is doubtful. The CDR3 extends over 16 amino acids. The germline V gene encodes CDR1 SGHRS and CDR2 YFSETQ. Here the CDR3 reads CASSLGSGSSYNEQYF. The CDR3 DNA follows: TGCGCCAGCAGCTTGGGGAGCGGGAGTTCCTACAATGAGCAGTACTTC.

Details on this clonotype: The conserved closing phenylalanine or tryptophan is absent in this CDR3, likely reflecting a read error. The rearrangement uses TRBV25-1 and TRBJ2-4, with D possibly called TRBD1 or TRBD2 (5 bases each). The J call may not be correct, given that the DNA end is closer to TRBJ2-7. Germline V gene lookup returns CDR1 MGHDK and CDR2 SYGVNS. The CDR3 runs 12 residues. The CDR3 sequence: CASSVWGNEQYL. The CDR3 nucleotides are TGTGCCAGCAGTGTTTGGGGGAACGAGCAGTACCTC.

In its sample, this clonotype was seen a few times. This chain uses TRBV6-5 with TRBJ2-5, with D tentatively TRBD2 (5 bases). Germline V gene lookup returns CDR1 MNHEY and CDR2 SVGAGI. The CDR3 is made up of 13 amino acids. The V end lost 6 bases, the J end lost 0 bases, and 8 bases lay between the germline ends. CDR3 in DNA: TGTGCCAGCAGGGCGCGGGACCAAGAGACCCAGTACTTC. This gives the protein CASRARDQETQYF.

This chain links TRBV7-2 with TRBJ1-5, with 10 bases that match TRBD1. J was trimmed by 6 bases and V by 5 bases; bases with no gene match: 7. CDR1 and CDR2 from the germline V gene are SGHTA and FQGNSA. The CDR3 is 15 residues long. Here the CDR3 reads CASSPGQGVGQPQHF. The CDR3 bases are TGTGCCAGCAGCCCCGGACAGGGGGTCGGTCAGCCCCAGCATTTT.

This sequence joins TRBV20-1 and TRBJ2-7; 10 bases match TRBD1. Germline assignment: CDR1 DFQATT and CDR2 SNEGSKA (reference sequence). The CDR3 has 16 amino acids. With V trimmed by 6 bases and J by 1 base, 12 bases remained unmatched. The chain's CDR3 is CSAPGTGAAGSYEQYF. CDR3 sequence (DNA): TGCAGTGCCCCCGGGACAGGGGCTGCTGGGTCCTACGAGCAGTACTTC.

The rearrangement joins TRBV7-2 to TRBJ2-3; D ambiguous. Per germline, CDR1 SGHTA and CDR2 FQGNSA. The CDR3 is 14 amino acids. V lost 1 base and J 3 bases, leaving 8 bases between the germline ends. This CDR3 reads CASSLVTDTDTQYF. CDR3 sequence (DNA): TGTGCCAGCAGCTTAGTAACGGATACAGATACGCAGTATTTT.

The V gene is TRBV20-1, the J gene TRBJ1-1, with TRBD1 as a possible D gene (5 bases). Germline V CDR1 and CDR2: DFQATT, SNEGSKA (reference sequence). This CDR3 is 13 amino acids long. V was cut by 2 bases and J by 1 base, with 8 bases left in between. The CDR3 DNA sequence: TGCAGTGCTAGACGACAGCGGAACACTGAAGCTTTCTTT. This sequence encodes CSARRQRNTEAFF.

This clonotype came up a few times. This chain uses TRBV5-1 with TRBJ2-1; 8 positions agree with TRBD2. Germline values: CDR1 SGHRS, CDR2 YFSETQ. J lost 4 bases, V lost 2 bases, and 5 bases had no gene match. The CDR3 has 15 amino acids. The CDR3, as DNA: TGCGCCAGCAGCTTTTTCACGGGAGGGTACAATGAGCAGTTCTTC. Its protein is CASSFFTGGYNEQFF.

This clonotype was counted many times. The chain employs TRBV6-6 and TRBJ2-5; tentative D call: TRBD1 (6 bases). The V end lost 2 bases, the J end lost 4 bases, and 14 bases lay between the germline ends. The CDR3 has 15 residues. In germline, CDR1 is MNHNY, CDR2 SVGAGI (reference sequence). The CDR3 here is CASSYPGQTVETQYF. The CDR3 nucleotides are TGTGCCAGCAGTTACCCCGGACAGACCGTAGAGACCCAGTACTTC.

In DNA, the CDR3 is TGCGCCAGCAGCTTCGTGGGTAGAGAGACCCAGTACTTC. Protein: CASSFVGRETQYF. The chain links TRBV5-1 to TRBJ2-5; D not resolved. The CDR3 loop spans 13 amino acids. Per germline, CDR1 SGHRS and CDR2 YFSETQ. Trimming took off 2 bases at V and 4 bases at J, with 9 bases between the two ends. Supplemented by reference TRBV5-1 and TRBJ2-5, the full variable domain reads KAGVTQTPRYLIKTRGQQVTLSCSPISGHRSVSWYQQTPGQGLQFLFEYFSETQRNKGNFPGRFSGRQFSNSRSEMNVSTLELGDSALYLCASSFVGRETQYFGPGTRLLVL.

This clonotype was observed a handful of times. V usage is TRBV14 and J usage is TRBJ2-3; D is unclear. Between the trimmed V and J ends, which lost 4 bases and 5 bases, there was a span of 19 bases. CDR1 is SGHDN and CDR2 is FVKESK in the germline V gene. The CDR3 consists of 16 residues. The CDR3 bases are TGTGCCAGCAGCCGGATGGTGCCACTAAGAGAAGATACGCAGTATTTT. It encodes CASSRMVPLREDTQYF.

The chain links TRBV5-5 to TRBJ1-2; D remains unclear. CDR1 SGHKS and CDR2 YYEKEE come from the germline V gene (reference sequence). CDR3 size: 17 residues. V lost 0 bases and J 0 bases, leaving 15 bases between the germline ends. The CDR3 DNA reads TGTGCCAGCAGCTTGGATTGGGGTTCAGATCCTAACTATGGCTACACCTTC. Translation: CASSLDWGSDPNYGYTF.

A remark on this clonotype: A much larger clone lies one base from this, so it may be a read error. The chain links TRBV7-9 to TRBJ2-5; D ambiguous. The ends were cut back, 5 bases at V and 11 bases at J, with 21 bases in the middle. There are 14 residues in the CDR3. The germline V gene has CDR1 SEHNR and CDR2 FQNEAQ (reference sequence). CDR3 residues: CASSPSTGPNEQYF. The CDR3 DNA sequence: TGTGCCAGCAGCCCCTCGACCGGCCCTAATGAGCAGTACTTC.

J is TRBJ2-5 and V is TRBV6-1, with no clear D. The CDR3 loop spans 14 amino acids. Germline V lookup: CDR1 MNHNS, CDR2 SASEGT. Between the trimmed V and J ends, which lost 1 base and 2 bases, there was a span of 8 bases. The CDR3 DNA reads TGTGCCAGCAGTGAAGTTGGGCAGCAAGAGACCCAGTACTTC. This sequence encodes CASSEVGQQETQYF.

The V gene is TRBV7-2, the J gene TRBJ2-6; a possible D gene is TRBD1 (6 bases). The CDR3 covers 17 residues. V was pared by 5 bases and J by 0 bases, with 14 bases between. CDR1 is SGHTA and CDR2 is FQGNSA in the germline V gene. DNA for the CDR3: TGTGCCAGCAGCAACGCAGGGGTTTCCTCTGGGGCCAACGTCCTGACTTTC. It specifies CASSNAGVSSGANVLTF.

This clonotype was detected a few times. The J gene is TRBJ2-1, the V gene TRBV9; 13 positions match TRBD2. Germline CDR1 and CDR2: SGDLS and YYNGEE. The CDR3 totals 16 residues. V lost 3 bases to trimming and J lost 6 bases; unmatched junction nucleotides: 6. The CDR3 DNA is TGTGCCAGCAGCGAACGACTAGCGGGAGGTCTCAATGAGCAGTTCTTC. It is translated as CASSERLAGGLNEQFF.

The rearrangement joins TRBV20-1 to TRBJ1-1, with 9 nucleotides matching TRBD1. This CDR3 comprises 18 residues. With 2 bases clipped from V and 7 bases from J, the junction kept 20 bases outside the gene matches. CDR1 is DFQATT and CDR2 is SNEGSKA in the germline V gene (reference sequence). This CDR3 reads CSARPYGIVGTGRDEAFF. The DNA of the CDR3 is TGCAGTGCTAGACCCTACGGGATTGTGGGGACAGGGAGAGATGAAGCTTTCTTT.

The genes are TRBV29-1 and TRBJ2-1; possibly TRBD1 for D (6 bases). Germline V gene data show CDR1 as SQVTM and CDR2 as ANQGSEA. Trimming removed 7 bases from V and 13 bases from J, with 23 bases in between. CDR3 length: 13 amino acids. The DNA for the CDR3 is TGCAGCGCTGGGACAATCCGGGGAGAGACCCAGTTCTTC. Protein: CSAGTIRGETQFF.

The chain employs TRBV7-2 and TRBJ1-2, with D possibly TRBD1 on 6 matching bases. Trimming pared 5 bases from V and 7 bases from J, leaving 17 bases between. This CDR3 region has 14 residues. The germline V gene encodes CDR1 SGHTA and CDR2 FQGNSA. CDR3 nucleotide sequence: TGTGCCAGCAGCGACAGGACAGTTGCCTCTGGCTACACCTTC. Its protein is CASSDRTVASGYTF.

This clonotype was counted only a few times. The chain combines TRBV9 with TRBJ2-3; 8 nucleotides agree with TRBD2. The CDR3 is 16 residues long. The J segment lost 6 bases and the V segment lost 2 bases, leaving 11 bases of the junction unmatched. The germline gives CDR1 SGDLS, CDR2 YYNGEE. The CDR3 loop reads CASSVGGARFGDTQYF. The DNA of the CDR3 is TGTGCCAGCAGCGTCGGGGGGGCGCGATTCGGTGATACGCAGTATTTT.

This clonotype was picked up many times. The chain recombines TRBV6-5 with TRBJ1-2; D gene uncertain. V was trimmed by 2 bases and J by 4 bases, leaving 14 bases between them. CDR1 MNHEY and CDR2 SVGAGI come from the germline V gene. The CDR3 is 15 residues long. The CDR3 nucleotides read TGTGCCAGCAGTTACGAAGGACGGTCCACCTATGGCTACACCTTC. It codes for CASSYEGRSTYGYTF.